Presented here are 17 T cell receptor beta chains from one specimen sequenced in a study of blood T cell repertoires in COVID-19. The assay was immunoSEQ multiplex PCR, and TCRdb's table has in-frame clones only and misses some. The sample contains around 230,000 clones, approximately 85% of which appear only once. The sample taken for sequencing was peripheral blood. These receptors all come from a man in his fifties with COVID-19, enrolled during active disease.

This clone occurred once. The V gene is TRBV14, the J gene TRBJ1-2; no clear D gene. This CDR3 has 12 residues. The ends were cut back, 2 bases at V and 5 bases at J, with 6 bases in the middle. Looked up from germline, CDR1 is SGHDN and CDR2 is FVKESK. This chain's CDR3 is CASSQFPYGYTF. The CDR3 DNA reads TGTGCCAGCAGCCAATTTCCTTATGGCTACACCTTC.

This chain joins TRBV18 and TRBJ2-7, with 7 bases aligning to TRBD1. The length of the CDR3 is 13 residues. Unmatched junction bases numbered 4, after V lost 5 bases and J lost 3 bases. The V gene's germline CDR1 is KGHSH and CDR2 LQKENI. CDR3 coding DNA: TGTGCCAGCTCAAACCGGGACAGCTACGAGCAGTACTTC. Amino acid sequence: CASSNRDSYEQYF.

This chain connects TRBV7-2 to TRBJ2-7; no definite D call. The germline CDR1 and CDR2 sequences are SGHTA and FQGNSA. The V end was cut by 0 bases, the J end by 4 bases, with 10 bases between. The CDR3 extends over 14 amino acids. The DNA of the CDR3 is TGTGCCAGCAGCTTAGCTGGCTCCGGGTACGAGCAGTACTTC. Translating gives CASSLAGSGYEQYF.

The chain combines TRBV5-1 with TRBJ1-1; 7 bases map to TRBD1. Germline-derived CDR1 and CDR2 are SGHRS and YFSETQ. This CDR3 has 16 amino acids. The V gene end was trimmed by 4 bases and the J gene end by 0 bases; junction bases not matched to a gene: 9. The CDR3 coding sequence is TGCGCCAGCAGCCCGCGGGCGGGGACAGTGAACACTGAAGCTTTCTTT. Translation: CASSPRAGTVNTEAFF.

This clone was detected once. The chain employs TRBV5-1 and TRBJ2-7, with D tentatively TRBD1 (8 bases). The CDR3 consists of 15 residues. The V end was cut by 0 bases, the J end by 4 bases, with 14 bases between. Germline V lookup: CDR1 SGHRS, CDR2 YFSETQ. Here the CDR3 reads CASSLATGEGYEQYF. In DNA form, the CDR3 reads TGCGCCAGCAGCTTGGCGACAGGGGAGGGGTACGAGCAGTACTTC. Full variable domain (remainder filled in from reference TRBV5-1 and TRBJ2-7): KAGVTQTPRYLIKTRGQQVTLSCSPISGHRSVSWYQQTPGQGLQFLFEYFSETQRNKGNFPGRFSGRQFSNSRSEMNVSTLELGDSALYLCASSLATGEGYEQYFGPGTRLTVT.

The chain has TRBV14 and TRBJ2-3, with a tentative D call TRBD2 (6 bases). Germline V CDR1 and CDR2: SGHDN, FVKESK. The CDR3 runs 16 residues. Trimming shortened V by 2 bases and J by 2 bases, and 14 bases separated the two germline ends. The CDR3 protein is CASSQRRDSLTDTQYF. The CDR3 nucleotides are TGTGCCAGCAGCCAAAGGCGGGACTCCCTCACAGATACGCAGTATTTT.

This rearrangement joins TRBV6-5 to TRBJ1-2; a weak D match, TRBD1 (6 bases). CDR1 is MNHEY, CDR2 SVGAGI, per germline. V lost 11 bases to trimming and J lost 6 bases, with 16 bases between them. The CDR3 is 12 residues long. CDR3 residues: CAGGVGADGYTF. The DNA for the CDR3 is TGTGCCGGTGGTGTGGGGGCGGATGGCTACACCTTC.

J is TRBJ2-1 and V is TRBV3-1 (or the pseudogene TRBV3-2); 10 bases map to TRBD2. This CDR3 comprises 19 residues. Germline V gives CDR1 LGHDT, CDR2 YNNKEL (reference sequence). The V gene end was trimmed by 5 bases and the J gene end by 3 bases; junction bases not matched to a gene: 16. The CDR3 sequence: CASSGEVSGSGGHYNEQFF. DNA for the CDR3: TGTGCCAGCAGCGGAGAGGTATCGGGTAGCGGGGGGCACTACAATGAGCAGTTCTTC.

V usage is TRBV7-2 and J usage is TRBJ2-7; TRBD2 aligns across 9 bases. The CDR3 consists of 16 residues. Germline V gene lookup returns CDR1 SGHTA and CDR2 FQGNSA. Unmatched junction bases numbered 4, after V lost 1 base and J lost 0 bases. The CDR3 sequence is CASSLVAGAISYEQYF. As DNA, the CDR3 is TGTGCCAGCAGCTTAGTAGCGGGGGCCATCTCCTACGAGCAGTACTTC.

The CDR3 nucleotides read TGTGCCAGCTCACCACGCAGTCAGGGCCCTAGCACAGATACGCAGTATTTT. Protein sequence: CASSPRSQGPSTDTQYF. The chain joins TRBV18 to TRBJ2-3, with D maybe TRBD1 (5 bases). The CDR3 sequence is 17 residues long. V was clipped by 1 base and J by 0 bases, with 14 bases between them. Germline V gene data show CDR1 as KGHSH and CDR2 as LQKENI.

The V and J genes are TRBV27 and TRBJ2-1; 7 bases align to TRBD1. V gave up 5 bases and J gave up 9 bases; unmatched junction bases: 22. Germline V lookup: CDR1 MNHEY, CDR2 SMNVEV (reference sequence). The CDR3 is 18 amino acids. The CDR3: CASSPAPQQGRAGSEQFF. Written as DNA, the CDR3 is TGTGCCAGCAGTCCGGCCCCCCAACAGGGGAGAGCCGGCAGTGAGCAGTTCTTC.

This chain links TRBV27 with TRBJ2-2, with 7 bases matching TRBD1. Germline V gene data show CDR1 as MNHEY and CDR2 as SMNVEV (reference sequence). This CDR3 is 16 amino acids long. Trimming removed 5 bases from V and 10 bases from J; junction bases left unmatched: 16. The CDR3 bases are TGTGCCAGCAGTCTTCGCCAGACAGGGAAGGGAGCGGAGCTGTTTTTT. It is translated as CASSLRQTGKGAELFF.

This chain connects TRBV4-3 to TRBJ2-2; D is possibly TRBD1 (6 bases). Trimming removed 6 bases from V and 3 bases from J, with 11 bases in between. In germline, CDR1 is LGHNA, CDR2 YSLEER. CDR3 length equals 14 residues. The CDR3 DNA follows: TGCGCCAGCAGGATACAGGGATACACCGGGGAGCTGTTTTTT. Translation gives CASRIQGYTGELFF.

The chain recombines TRBV6-6 with TRBJ2-7; 8 bases are shared with TRBD2. Trimming cost V 2 bases and J 1 base; bases outside gene matches: 4. Germline V gene data show CDR1 as MNHNY and CDR2 as SVGAGI (reference sequence). This CDR3 is built from 15 residues. Here the CDR3 reads CASSYERGYSYEQYF. The CDR3 nucleotides are TGTGCCAGCAGTTACGAGCGGGGGTATTCCTACGAGCAGTACTTC.

The rearrangement uses TRBV7-9 and TRBJ2-5; 7 positions match TRBD1. V was pared by 5 bases and J by 5 bases, with 5 bases of the junction left unmatched. The CDR3 length is 13 residues. CDR1 SEHNR and CDR2 FQNEAQ come from the germline V gene (reference sequence). CDR3 protein: CASSRQGGETQYF. The CDR3 DNA sequence: TGTGCCAGCAGCCGACAGGGCGGGGAGACCCAGTACTTC.

This sequence joins TRBV20-1 and TRBJ1-5; the D gene is possibly TRBD1 (5 bases). The V and J ends lost 3 bases and 4 bases respectively, with 13 bases between them. The CDR3 spans 14 residues. In germline, CDR1 is DFQATT, CDR2 SNEGSKA (reference sequence). The CDR3 DNA sequence: TGCAGTGCTAGTCGGCAGGGTAATAATCAGCCCCAGCATTTT. It yields the protein CSASRQGNNQPQHF.

The rearrangement joins TRBV6-5 to TRBJ2-3; D is perhaps TRBD2 (6 bases). Germline assignment: CDR1 MNHEY and CDR2 SVGAGI. This CDR3 has 12 amino acids. V was pared by 8 bases and J by 4 bases, with 10 bases between. CDR3 nucleotides: TGTGCCAGCCCGACTAGGGCAGATACGCAGTATTTT. Its protein product is CASPTRADTQYF.